Below, one TCR beta chain is given with its context. This table comes from immunoSEQ multiplex PCR, and its TCRdb copy is limited to in-frame clones, with some not included. Among around 57,000 clones listed, approximately 94% were seen once. This sample was taken from a study of preoperative IRX-2 immunotherapy in early breast cancer. Treatment defined: preoperative locoregional IRX-2 cytokine immunotherapy. This phase Ib study tested locoregional IRX-2 cytokine immunotherapy given before surgery. This sequence was found in a human donor with breast cancer. This material was collected from a patient treated with IRX-2 immunotherapy.

The CDR3: CASSVEGQGAYEQYF. CDR3 coding DNA: TGTGCCAGCAGCGTAGAGGGACAGGGGGCCTACGAGCAGTACTTC. The chain joins TRBV9 to TRBJ2-7; 11 bases agree with TRBD1. V dropped 0 bases and J dropped 2; count of bases not matched to a gene: 1. The V gene's germline CDR1 is SGDLS and CDR2 YYNGEE. The CDR3 covers 15 residues.